The T cell receptor beta chain described here comes from a study of blood T cells in healthy people across ages. Next came a second PCR, run for 7 to 11 cycles, which used a sample-barcoded 5' primer along with a J-beta primer mix. MiXCR, run by TCRdb on the 5' RACE reads, gives a single entry per CDR3 protein. The table records roughly 1,300,000 distinct CDR3 sequences, approximately 59% of them present only once. The CDR3 runs 14 residues. The V and J ends lost 0 bases and 3 bases respectively, with 6 bases between them. CDR1 is SGHTA and CDR2 is FQGNSA in the germline V gene. The clonotype was recovered from a young man in good health. The chain has TRBV7-2 and TRBJ1-5; D not resolved. Specimen: blood. Here the CDR3 DNA reads TGTGCCAGCAGCTTAGCGGGGAACAATCAGCCCCAGCATTTT. This sequence encodes CASSLAGNNQPQHF.